The clone carrying this T cell receptor (beta chain) was observed many times. Antigen: not known. The entry originates in a study of T-cell reconstitution after alpha-beta-depleted transplantation in children. The library targeted TCRbeta and was prepared with unique molecular identifiers. In TCRdb, the PCR reads were re-called with MiXCR into one record per CDR3 protein. The sample has 700,000 or so distinct CDR3 sequences, 10% to 15% seen once; the top ten hold 0.79%. Findings and limits, study-wide: Several hundred expanded graft clones reportedly gave rise to the alpha-beta T cells present about two months after transplant. Newly produced T cells mostly provided counts and TCRbeta diversity after one year, as hyperexpanded clones declined. TCRbeta diversity was high at day 60 in some patients (a result of surviving recipient T cells and thymic progenitors).

Sequenced here: PBMCs, sampled before TCRalphabeta/CD19-depleted stem cell transplant. This receptor was obtained from a girl aged 2 to 9 with congenital amegakaryocytic thrombocytopenia, due to receive a stem cell transplant.

The CDR3 reads CASSSAGGSDTQYF. CDR3 nucleotide sequence: TGTGCCAGCAGCTCCGCAGGGGGATCAGATACGCAGTATTTT. V gene TRBV12-3 or TRBV12-4 combines with J gene TRBJ2-3; TRBD1 aligns across 7 bases. The CDR3 extends over 14 amino acids. The junction had 7 bases not matched to a gene; V was cut back by 6 bases and J by 4 bases.